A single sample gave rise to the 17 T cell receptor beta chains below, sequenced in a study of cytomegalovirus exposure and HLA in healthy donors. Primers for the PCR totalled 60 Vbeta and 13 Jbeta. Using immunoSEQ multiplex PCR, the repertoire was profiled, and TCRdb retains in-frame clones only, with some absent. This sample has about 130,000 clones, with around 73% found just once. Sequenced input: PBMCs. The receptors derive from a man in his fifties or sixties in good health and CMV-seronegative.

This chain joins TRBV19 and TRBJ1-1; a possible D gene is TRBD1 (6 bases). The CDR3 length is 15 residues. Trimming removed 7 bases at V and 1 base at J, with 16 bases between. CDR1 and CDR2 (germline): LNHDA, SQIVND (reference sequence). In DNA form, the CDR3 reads TGTGCCAGTATTCGGGGGGCTCAAGGGAACACTGAAGCTTTCTTT. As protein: CASIRGAQGNTEAFF. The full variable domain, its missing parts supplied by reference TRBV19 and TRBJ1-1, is DGGITQSPKYLFRKEGQNVTLSCEQNLNHDAMYWYRQDPGQGLRLIYYSQIVNDFQKGDIAEGYSVSREKKESFPLTVTSAQKNPTAFYLCASIRGAQGNTEAFFGQGTRLTVV.

DNA for the CDR3: TGTGCCAGCAGCTTAGTAACGGGGTCGAGCACAGATACGCAGTATTTT. This gives the protein CASSLVTGSSTDTQYF. V gene TRBV7-9 combines with J gene TRBJ2-3; tentatively, D is TRBD2 (5 bases). The germline gives CDR1 SEHNR, CDR2 FQNEAQ (reference sequence). V was clipped by 1 base and J by 0 bases, with 11 bases between them. This CDR3 contains 16 residues.

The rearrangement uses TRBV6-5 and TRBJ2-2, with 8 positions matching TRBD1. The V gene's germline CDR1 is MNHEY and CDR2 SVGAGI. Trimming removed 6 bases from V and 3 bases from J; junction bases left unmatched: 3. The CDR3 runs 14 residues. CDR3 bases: TGTGCCAGCAGGACGGACAGGGACACCGGGGAGCTGTTTTTT. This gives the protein CASRTDRDTGELFF.

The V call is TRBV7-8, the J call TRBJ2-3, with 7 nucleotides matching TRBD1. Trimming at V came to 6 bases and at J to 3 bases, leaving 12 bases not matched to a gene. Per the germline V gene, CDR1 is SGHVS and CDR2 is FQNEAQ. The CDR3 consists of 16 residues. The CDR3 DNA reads TGTGCCAGCAGGACGAGATGGGACAGTCGAACAGATACGCAGTATTTT. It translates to CASRTRWDSRTDTQYF.

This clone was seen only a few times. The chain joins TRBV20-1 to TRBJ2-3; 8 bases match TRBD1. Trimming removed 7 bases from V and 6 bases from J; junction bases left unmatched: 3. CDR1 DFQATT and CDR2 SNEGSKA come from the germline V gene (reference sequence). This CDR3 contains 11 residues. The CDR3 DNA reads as TGCAGTGGGCGGACAGGGGATACGCAGTATTTT. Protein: CSGRTGDTQYF.

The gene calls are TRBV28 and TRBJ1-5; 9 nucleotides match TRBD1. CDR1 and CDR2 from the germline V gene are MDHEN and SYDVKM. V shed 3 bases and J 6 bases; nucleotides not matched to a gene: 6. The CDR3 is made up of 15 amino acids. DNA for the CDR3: TGTGCCAGCAGTTTTCGACAGGGGGGTGGTCAGCCCCAGCATTTT. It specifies CASSFRQGGGQPQHF.

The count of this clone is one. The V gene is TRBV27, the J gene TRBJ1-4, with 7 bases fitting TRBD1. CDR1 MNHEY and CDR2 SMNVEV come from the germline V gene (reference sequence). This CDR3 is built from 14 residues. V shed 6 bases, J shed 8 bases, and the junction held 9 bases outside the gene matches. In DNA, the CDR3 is TGTGCCAGCAGCCAAACAGGGGTAGGCGAAAAACTGTTTTTT. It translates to CASSQTGVGEKLFF.

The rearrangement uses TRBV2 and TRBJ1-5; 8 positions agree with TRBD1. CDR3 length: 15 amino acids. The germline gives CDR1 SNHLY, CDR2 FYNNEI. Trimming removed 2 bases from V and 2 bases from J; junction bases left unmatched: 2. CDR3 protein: CASSEQGAGNQPQHF. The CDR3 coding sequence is TGTGCCAGCAGTGAACAGGGGGCCGGCAATCAGCCCCAGCATTTT.

CDR3 DNA sequence: TGTGCCAGCAGCTTAGCTAAGAATATATTTGGGGCGGGAGGCCGCACAGATACGCAGTATTTT. Protein sequence: CASSLAKNIFGAGGRTDTQYF. V is TRBV13 and J is TRBJ2-3, with 8 bases that match TRBD2. With 1 base clipped from V and 1 base from J, the junction kept 19 bases outside the gene matches. The CDR3 spans 21 residues. Germline CDR1 reads PRHDT; CDR2 reads FYEKMQ (reference sequence).

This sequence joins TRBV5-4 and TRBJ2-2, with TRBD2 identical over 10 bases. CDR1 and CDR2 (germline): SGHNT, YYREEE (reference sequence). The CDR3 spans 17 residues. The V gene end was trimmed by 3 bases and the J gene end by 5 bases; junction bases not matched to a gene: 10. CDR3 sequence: CASSSGLAGVYTGELFF. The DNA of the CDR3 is TGTGCCAGCAGCTCAGGGCTAGCGGGAGTTTATACCGGGGAGCTGTTTTTT.

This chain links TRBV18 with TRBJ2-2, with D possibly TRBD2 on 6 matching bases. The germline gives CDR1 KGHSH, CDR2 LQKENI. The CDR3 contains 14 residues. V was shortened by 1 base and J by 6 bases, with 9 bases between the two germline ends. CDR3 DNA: TGTGCCAGCTCACCACTAGGGGAGGCCGGGGAGCTGTTTTTT. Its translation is CASSPLGEAGELFF. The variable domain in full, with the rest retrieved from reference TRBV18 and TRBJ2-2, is NAGVMQNPRHLVRRRGQEARLRCSPMKGHSHVYWYRQLPEEGLKFMVYLQKENIIDESGMPKERFSAEFPKEGPSILRIQQVVRGDSAAYFCASSPLGEAGELFFGEGSRLTVL.

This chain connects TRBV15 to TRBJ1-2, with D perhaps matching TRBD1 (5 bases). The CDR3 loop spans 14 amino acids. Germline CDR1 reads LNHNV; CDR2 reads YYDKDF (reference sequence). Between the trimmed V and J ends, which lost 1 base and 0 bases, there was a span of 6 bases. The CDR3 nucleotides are TGTGCCACCAGCAGAGCGACAGCTAACTATGGCTACACCTTC. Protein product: CATSRATANYGYTF. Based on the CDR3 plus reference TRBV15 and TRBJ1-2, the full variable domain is DAMVIQNPRYQVTQFGKPVTLSCSQTLNHNVMYWYQQKSSQAPKLLFHYYDKDFNNEADTPDNFQSRRPNTSFCFLDIRSPGLGDTAMYLCATSRATANYGYTFGSGTRLTVV.

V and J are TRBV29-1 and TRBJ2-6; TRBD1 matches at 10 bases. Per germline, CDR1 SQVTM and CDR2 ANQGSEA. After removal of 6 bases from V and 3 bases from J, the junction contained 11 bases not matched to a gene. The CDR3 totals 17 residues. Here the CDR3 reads CSVRTRQGAGGANVLTF. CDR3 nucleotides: TGCAGCGTGAGAACGAGACAGGGGGCGGGTGGGGCCAACGTCCTGACTTTC.

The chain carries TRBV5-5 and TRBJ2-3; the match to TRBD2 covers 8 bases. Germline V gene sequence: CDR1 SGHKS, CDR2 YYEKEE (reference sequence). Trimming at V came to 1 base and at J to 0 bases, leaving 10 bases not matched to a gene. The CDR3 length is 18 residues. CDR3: CASSLSSGRRWSTDTQYF. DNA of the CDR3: TGTGCCAGCAGCTTGTCCAGCGGGAGAAGATGGAGCACAGATACGCAGTATTTT.

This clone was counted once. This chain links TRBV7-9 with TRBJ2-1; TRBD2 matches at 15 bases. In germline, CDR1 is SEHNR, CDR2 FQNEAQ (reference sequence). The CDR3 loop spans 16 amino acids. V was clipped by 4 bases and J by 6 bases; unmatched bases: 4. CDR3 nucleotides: TGTGCCAGCAGCTCCCCGGGACTAGCGGGAGGCAATGAGCAGTTCTTC. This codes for CASSSPGLAGGNEQFF.

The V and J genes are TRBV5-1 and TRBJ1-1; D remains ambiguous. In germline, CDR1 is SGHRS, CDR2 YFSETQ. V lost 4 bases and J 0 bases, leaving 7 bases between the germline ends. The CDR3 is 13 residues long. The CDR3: CASSEDLNTEAFF. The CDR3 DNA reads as TGCGCCAGCAGCGAGGACTTGAACACTGAAGCTTTCTTT.

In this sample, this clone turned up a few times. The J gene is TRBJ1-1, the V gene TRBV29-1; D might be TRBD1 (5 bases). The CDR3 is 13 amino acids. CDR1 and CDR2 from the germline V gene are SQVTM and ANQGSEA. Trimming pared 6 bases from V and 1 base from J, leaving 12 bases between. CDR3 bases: TGCAGCGTCTCTGGACAACAGAACACTGAAGCTTTCTTT. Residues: CSVSGQQNTEAFF. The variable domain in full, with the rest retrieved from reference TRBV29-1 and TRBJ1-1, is SAVISQKPSRDICQRGTSLTIQCQVDSQVTMMFWYRQQPGQSLTLIATANQGSEATYESGFVIDKFPISRPNLTFSTLTVSNMSPEDSSIYLCSVSGQQNTEAFFGQGTRLTVV.